The following is a TCR beta chain sequence with its context. These data originate in a study of blood T cell repertoires in COVID-19. Across the study: COVID-19 samples from acute and convalescent phases originated in the United States, Italy and Spain. T cells, B-cell-depleted T cells, or PBMCs supplied cDNA or gDNA.

Produced via immunoSEQ multiplex PCR; TCRdb's table is partial and in-frame only. Of approximately 100,000 clones detected, approximately 81% appear once; the ten largest clones hold roughly 14%. With 4 bases removed from V and 1 base from J, the gap between germline ends came to 9 bases. This CDR3 has 14 amino acids. Per the germline V gene, CDR1 is SGHNT and CDR2 is YYREEE (reference sequence). Material: peripheral blood. The receptor was derived from a woman aged 65 to 85 with acute or convalescent COVID-19. The chain uses TRBV5-4 and TRBJ2-1, with TRBD1 as a possible D gene (5 bases). CDR3 amino acids: CASSPQGSYNEQFF. In DNA, the CDR3 is TGTGCCAGCAGCCCCCAGGGATCCTACAATGAGCAGTTCTTC.